Listed below are T cell receptor beta chains from one sample, sequenced in a study of tumor-infiltrating lymphocytes in primary liver carcinoma. TCRdb re-derived calls from the multiplex PCR reads in MiXCR, one entry per CDR3 protein. Altogether roughly 190,000 distinct CDR3 sequences are present, over 80% being singletons, with the ten largest covering roughly 20%. Sequencing input: tumor tissue from primary liver carcinoma. These receptor sequences come from a man between 40 and 49 years old with primary liver carcinoma and hepatitis B virus infection. The CDR3 runs from the conserved cysteine through the conserved F or W. D genes are given only for firm matches. Part of the rows lack a size; the others show once, few, many or a class for expanded clones.

TRBV11-1	.	TRBJ2-4	TRBD2	CASSFPGTSGTKNNRYF	TGTGCCAGTAGCTTTCCCGGGACCAGCGGGACCAAAAACAATCGGTACTTC
TRBV14	once	TRBJ2-7	TRBD2	CARSAVAGWVNNEQYF	TGTGCTAGAAGTGCCGTAGCGGGATGGGTAAACAATGAGCAGTACTTC
TRBV29-1	.	TRBJ1-2	.	CSVGGREIYGYTF	TGCAGCGTCGGAGGCAGGGAAATCTATGGCTACACCTTC
TRBV29-1	.	TRBJ2-2	TRBD2	CSVGTSAANTGDLFF	TGTAGCGTTGGGACTAGCGCGGCGAACACCGGGGACCTGTTTTTC
TRBV29-1	.	TRBJ2-7	.	CSLKVGVRSYEQYF	TGCAGTCTAAAAGTGGGAGTTCGATCTTACGAGCAGTACTTC
TRBV12-3/TRBV12-4	.	TRBJ2-5	TRBD1	CASSHEVTGGGDTQYF	TGTGCCAGCAGCCATGAGGTTACAGGGGGCGGAGACACCCAGTACTTC
TRBV4-1	.	TRBJ2-3	.	CTSSQDPGTDTQYF	TGCACCAGCAGCCAAGATCCAGGCACAGATACGCAATATTTT
TRBV14	.	TRBJ2-7	.	CDSSRGQGVIRQYF	TGTGACAGCAGCCGGGGCCAGGGAGTCATCCGGCAGTACTTC
TRBV29-1	once	TRBJ1-1	TRBD1	CSLDFGYWDRGSNTEAFF	TGCAGCCTTGATTTTGGGTACTGGGACAGGGGAAGTAACACTGAAGCTTTCTTT
TRBV13	many	TRBJ1-1	.	CASRSGVSPEAFF	TGTGCCAGCCGCTCAGGGGTTTCCCCTGAAGCTTTCTTT
TRBV24-1	few	TRBJ2-6	.	CATSDSSPGANVLTF	TGTGCCACCAGTGATTCTAGTCCTGGGGCCAACGTCCTGACTTTC
TRBV6-1	.	TRBJ2-3	.	CASSTTGRGDTQYF	TGTGCCAGCAGTACCACCGGGAGAGGGGATACGCAGTATTTT
TRBV2	.	TRBJ2-3	.	CASSSENTHYF	TGTGCCAGCAGTTCCGAAAATACGCATTATTTT
TRBV12-3/TRBV12-4	.	TRBJ1-1	.	CASSFSGKDTEAFF	TGTGCCAGCAGTTTCTCGGGCAAGGACACTGAAGCTTTCTTT
TRBV28	many	TRBJ2-7	.	CASSFQVNSYEQYF	TGTGCCAGCAGTTTCCAGGTAAACTCCTACGAGCAGTACTTC
TRBV5-1	.	TRBJ2-1	TRBD2	CASSTLGIAGANEQFF	TGCGCCAGCAGCACGCTCGGAATTGCGGGAGCAAATGAGCAGTTCTTC
TRBV6-5	.	TRBJ2-5	TRBD2	CASNLSGSFDEQYF	TGTGCCAGCAATCTGAGCGGGAGCTTCGATGAGCAGTACTTC
TRBV28	.	TRBJ1-3	TRBD1	CASRLDRGNTIHF	TGTGCCAGCAGGCTCGACAGGGGAAACACCATACATTTT
TRBV4-2	.	TRBJ2-2	.	CVSTQAGQGGTGELFF	TGTGTCAGCACCCAAGCCGGGCAGGGCGGCACCGGGGAGCTGTTTTTT
TRBV4-2	.	TRBJ1-6	.	CASSEEGSGGDSPLRF	TGTGCCAGCAGCGAAGAGGGGTCAGGAGGAGATTCACCCCTCCGCTTT
TRBV5-1	.	TRBJ2-1	.	CARSLELQPNEHFF	TGCGCCAGGAGCTTGGAACTCCAACCCAATGAGCACTTCTTC
TRBV6-1	.	TRBJ2-5	.	CASSENLMGAAVRETQYF	TGTGCTAGCAGTGAAAATTTAATGGGGGCGGCCGTTCGAGAGACCCAGTACTTC
TRBV6-2/TRBV6-3	.	TRBJ2-1	TRBD2	CASRWTSGSYNEQFF	TGTGCCAGCAGATGGACTAGTGGCTCCTACAATGAGCAGTTCTTC
TRBV6-5	.	TRBJ2-2	TRBD1	CTSSQGQAGIRNTGEMFF	TGTACCAGCAGTCAGGGACAGGCCGGTATTAGGAACACCGGGGAAATGTTTTTT
TRBV5-6	.	TRBJ2-1	TRBD2	CAGSGAGADNEQSF	TGTGCCGGCAGCGGGGCAGGAGCGGACAATGAGCAGTCCTTC
TRBV5-4	many	TRBJ2-1	.	CASNLGGGNNEQFF	TGTGCCAGCAACCTTGGAGGCGGGAACAATGAGCAGTTCTTC
TRBV5-1	.	TRBJ2-1	TRBD1	CASSLAPGQGYNEKFF	TGCGCCAGCAGCTTGGCCCCCGGACAGGGATACAATGAGAAGTTCTTC
TRBV6-2/TRBV6-3	.	TRBJ1-5	TRBD1	CVSSSHRGGQPQHF	TGTGTCAGCAGTTCCCACAGGGGGGGTCAGCCGCAGCATTTT
TRBV6-9	.	TRBJ2-2	.	CASARVDIGELLF	TGTGCCAGCGCCAGGGTGGACATCGGGGAGCTGTTGTTT
TRBV29-1	many	TRBJ1-2	.	CSVVRGRGDYGYTF	TGCAGCGTTGTACGAGGACGGGGTGACTATGGCTACACCTTC
TRBV29-1	.	TRBJ2-3	.	CSVGYSETQYF	TGCAGCGTTGGGTATTCAGAAACGCAGTATTTT
TRBV4-3	.	TRBJ2-3	.	CTSSQDLNTPDTHYF	TGCACCAGCAGCCAAGATTTAAACACCCCAGATACGCATTATTTT
TRBV6-2/TRBV6-3	.	TRBJ2-7	.	CARTGRYSYEQYF	TGTGCCAGAACTGGGCGTTATTCCTACGAGCAGTACTTC
TRBV5-1	.	TRBJ2-3	TRBD2	CTSSPGLAATDTQYF	TGCACCAGCAGCCCGGGACTAGCGGCCACAGATACGCAATATTTT
TRBV9	.	TRBJ2-6	.	CASSVTLEANVLTF	TGTGCCAGCAGCGTGACTCTGGAGGCCAACGTCCTGACTTTC
TRBV5-4	once	TRBJ2-3	TRBD2	CASGSGLAGDVDTQYF	TGTGCCAGCGGCTCAGGACTAGCGGGAGATGTAGATACGCAGTATTTT
TRBV5-1	.	TRBJ1-2	TRBD1	CASSPWTGGNAYTF	TGCGCCAGCAGCCCTTGGACAGGGGGCAATGCCTACACCTTC
TRBV29-1	.	TRBJ2-5	.	CRAWGYQETQYF	TGCAGGGCCTGGGGGTACCAAGAGACCCAATACTTC
TRBV29-1	few	TRBJ2-5	.	CSVPQEWTTQYF	TGCAGTGTGCCACAGGAATGGACGACCCAGTACTTC
TRBV7-3	.	TRBJ2-1	TRBD2	CASSLSNGRDNEQFF	TGTGCCAGCAGCTTAAGTAACGGGAGGGACAATGAGCAGTTCTTC
TRBV11-1	.	TRBJ2-2	.	CASIYTGPFSGKLFF	TGTGCCAGCATATATACAGGACCTTTCTCCGGGAAGCTGTTTTTT
TRBV10-2	.	TRBJ2-7	.	CASTRGVSYEQKF	TGCGCCAGCACGCGGGGCGTCTCCTACGAGCAGAAGTTC